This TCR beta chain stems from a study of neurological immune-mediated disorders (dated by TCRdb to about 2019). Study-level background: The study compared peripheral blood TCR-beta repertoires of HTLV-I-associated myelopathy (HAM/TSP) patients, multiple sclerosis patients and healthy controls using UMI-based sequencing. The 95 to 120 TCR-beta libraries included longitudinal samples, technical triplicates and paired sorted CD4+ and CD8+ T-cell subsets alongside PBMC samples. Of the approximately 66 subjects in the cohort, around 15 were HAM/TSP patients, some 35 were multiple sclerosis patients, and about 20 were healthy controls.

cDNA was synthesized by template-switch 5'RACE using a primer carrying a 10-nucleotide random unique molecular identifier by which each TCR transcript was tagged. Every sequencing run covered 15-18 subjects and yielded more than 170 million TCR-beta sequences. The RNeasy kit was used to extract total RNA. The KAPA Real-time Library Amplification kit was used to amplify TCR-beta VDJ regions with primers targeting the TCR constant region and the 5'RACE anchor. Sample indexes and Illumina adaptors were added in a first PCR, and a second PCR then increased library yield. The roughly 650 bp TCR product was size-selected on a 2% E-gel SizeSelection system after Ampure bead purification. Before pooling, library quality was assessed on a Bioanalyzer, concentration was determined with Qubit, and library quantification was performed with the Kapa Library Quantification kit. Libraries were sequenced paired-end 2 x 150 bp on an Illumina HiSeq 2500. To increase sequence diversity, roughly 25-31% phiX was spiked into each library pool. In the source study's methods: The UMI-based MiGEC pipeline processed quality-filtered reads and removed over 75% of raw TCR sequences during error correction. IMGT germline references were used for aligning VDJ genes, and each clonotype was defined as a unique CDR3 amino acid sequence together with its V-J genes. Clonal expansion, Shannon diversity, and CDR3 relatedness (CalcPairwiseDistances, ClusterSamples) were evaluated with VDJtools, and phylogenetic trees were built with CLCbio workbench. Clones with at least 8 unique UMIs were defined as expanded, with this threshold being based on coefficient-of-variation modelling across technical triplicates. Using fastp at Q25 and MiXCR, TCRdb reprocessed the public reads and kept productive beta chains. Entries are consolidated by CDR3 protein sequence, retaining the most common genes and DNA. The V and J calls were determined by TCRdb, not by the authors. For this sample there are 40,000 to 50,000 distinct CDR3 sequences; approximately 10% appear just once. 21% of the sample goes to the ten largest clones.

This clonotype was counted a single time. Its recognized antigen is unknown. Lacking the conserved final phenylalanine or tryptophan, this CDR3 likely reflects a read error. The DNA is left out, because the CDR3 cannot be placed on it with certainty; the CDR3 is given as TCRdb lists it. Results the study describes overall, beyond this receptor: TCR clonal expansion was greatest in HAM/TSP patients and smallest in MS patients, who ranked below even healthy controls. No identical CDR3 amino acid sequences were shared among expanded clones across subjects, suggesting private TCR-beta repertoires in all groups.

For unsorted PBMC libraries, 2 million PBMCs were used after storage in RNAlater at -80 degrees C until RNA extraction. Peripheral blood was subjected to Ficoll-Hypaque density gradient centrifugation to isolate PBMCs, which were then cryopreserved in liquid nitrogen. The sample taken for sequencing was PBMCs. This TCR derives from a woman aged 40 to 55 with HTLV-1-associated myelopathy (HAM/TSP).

The CDR3 protein sequence reads: CASRTGQGAFYNSPLDL. The chain uses TRBV7-8 and TRBJ1-6; the D call TRBD1 from the table was never checked on the DNA. The CDR3 has 17 residues if both end residues are counted. Via the germline V gene, CDR1 is SGHVS and CDR2 FQNEAQ.